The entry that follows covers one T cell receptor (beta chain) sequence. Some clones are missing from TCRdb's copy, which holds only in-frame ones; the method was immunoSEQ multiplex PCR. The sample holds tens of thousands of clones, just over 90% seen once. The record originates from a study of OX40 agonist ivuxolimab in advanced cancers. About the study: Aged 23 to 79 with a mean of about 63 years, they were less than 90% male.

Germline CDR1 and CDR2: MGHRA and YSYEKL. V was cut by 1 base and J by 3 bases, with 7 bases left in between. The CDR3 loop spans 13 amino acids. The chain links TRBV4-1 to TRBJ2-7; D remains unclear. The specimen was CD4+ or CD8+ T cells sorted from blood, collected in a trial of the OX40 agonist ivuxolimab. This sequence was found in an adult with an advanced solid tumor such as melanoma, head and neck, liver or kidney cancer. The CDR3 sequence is CASSQVSSYEQYF. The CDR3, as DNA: TGCGCCAGCAGCCAAGTTTCTAGCTACGAGCAGTACTTC.